This entry is about one TCR beta chain. The antigen is unknown. Compared with germline, one end of the junction differs, possibly owing to a read error. The record originates from a study of post-analysis software for immune sequencing data. Notes on the study in general: Among multiple sclerosis patients, normalized Chao1 diversity was significantly below that of controls. The F measure placed samples prepared in the same batch into strongly shared clusters. Compared with controls, patients had more of roughly five TRBV segments, including TRBV5-6, TRBV5-1 and TRBV20-1.

CDR3 size: 15 residues. Germline CDR1 SGHNT, CDR2 YENEEA. Prepared libraries of TCR beta cDNA carried unique molecular identifiers. Each sample of roughly 0.95 to 10 million input T cells yielded around 500,000 cDNA molecules, so each molecule approximated one T cell. Via MiXCR, TCRdb re-called the PCR reads, giving one row per CDR3 protein. Of 740,000 or so distinct CDR3 sequences detected, approximately 57% appear once; the ten largest clones hold over 4%. Sequences were obtained from blood. The V and J genes are TRBV11-3 and TRBJ2-7, with D tentatively TRBD2 (5 bases). The receptor's source is a girl aged 10-17 years with multiple sclerosis. CDR3 in DNA: TGTACCAGCAGCTTAGAGGGCGGGTTGAACTACGAGCAGTACTTC. It translates to CTSSLEGGLNYEQYF.